Below, 2 T cell receptor beta chains from the same sample are listed, as sequenced in a study of blood T cell repertoires in COVID-19 (dated by TCRdb to 2018 to 2021). Library creation used the immunoSEQ multiplex PCR assay. TCRdb carries this immuneACCESS record with in-frame sequences only. Its versions omit some clonotypes, under half of them owing to an unresolved V gene in the studies checked, with the rest unexplained. The sample table holds approximately 300,000 clones, of which under 90% were seen once. 5.2% of the sample goes to the ten largest clones. The sample consisted of PBMCs or T cells enriched from blood (not recorded which). The receptors were sampled from a man between 60 and 75 years old who had recovered from COVID-19.

The chain joins TRBV24-1 to TRBJ2-1; 9 nucleotides agree with TRBD1. The length of the CDR3 is 17 residues. Germline CDR1 and CDR2: KGHDR and SFDVKD. With 3 bases clipped from V and 1 base from J, the junction kept 6 bases outside the gene matches. CDR3: CATSDVQGAGSYNEQFF. The CDR3 nucleotides are TGTGCCACCAGTGATGTACAGGGGGCGGGGTCCTACAATGAGCAGTTCTTC.

This rearrangement joins TRBV3-1 (or the pseudogene TRBV3-2) to TRBJ2-1; TRBD2 agrees at 11 bases. Trimming took 1 base from V and 9 from J; bases not matched to a gene: 5. Germline assignment: CDR1 LGHDT and CDR2 YNNKEL (reference sequence). The CDR3 contains 15 residues. The CDR3 DNA reads TGTGCCAGCAGCCAAGCACTAGCGGGAGTAGGTGAGCAGTTCTTC. Amino acid sequence: CASSQALAGVGEQFF.